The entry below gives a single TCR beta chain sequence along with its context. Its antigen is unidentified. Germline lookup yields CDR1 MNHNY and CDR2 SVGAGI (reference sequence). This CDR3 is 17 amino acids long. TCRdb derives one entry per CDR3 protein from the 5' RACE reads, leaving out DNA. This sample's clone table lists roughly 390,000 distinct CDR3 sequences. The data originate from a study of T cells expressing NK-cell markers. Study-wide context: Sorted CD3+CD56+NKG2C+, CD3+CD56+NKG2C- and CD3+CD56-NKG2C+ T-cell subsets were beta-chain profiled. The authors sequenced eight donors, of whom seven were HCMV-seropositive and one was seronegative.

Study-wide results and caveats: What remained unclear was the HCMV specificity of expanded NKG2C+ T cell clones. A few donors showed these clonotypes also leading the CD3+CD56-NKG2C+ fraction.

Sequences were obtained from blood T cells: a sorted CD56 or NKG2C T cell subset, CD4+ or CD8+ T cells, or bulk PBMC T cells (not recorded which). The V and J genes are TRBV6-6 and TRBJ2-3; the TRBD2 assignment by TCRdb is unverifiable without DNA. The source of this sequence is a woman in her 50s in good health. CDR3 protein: CASSYNGDSGPRDTQYF.